The TCR beta chain described here comes from a study of T cell repertoires in cytomegalovirus infection (dated by TCRdb to about 2019). With respect to the entire study: The peptide stimulations were aimed at well-studied HLA-B-restricted epitopes as well as recently identified HLA-C-restricted CMV epitopes, whose presentation resists viral immunomodulation. The HLA type of each donor mattered for the analysis, because public TCR beta signatures pointed to carriage of CMV infection along with the matching HLA type.

The V end loses 0 bases and the J end loses 1 base, and a stretch of 10 bases separates them. Its CDR3 holds 16 amino acids, cysteine through phenylalanine. The entry retains the CDR3 DNA only, 48 bases that are in frame from base 1. CDR1 and CDR2 are drawn from the germline V gene: LGHNT, FRNRAP. This clonotype occurred a few times. It lacks a known antigen. Per-base quality was not reported, and no clone a single base away is much larger than it. What this sample's treatment or condition label stands for: in vitro stimulation with specific CMV peptide epitopes to enrich CMV-specific T cells. Results and caveats for the whole study, not just this receptor: The ex vivo response was dominated by HLA-C-restricted CMV-specific TCR beta clonotypes, and the single most frequent clonotype in two of eight donors was supplied by these HLA-C-restricted clonotypes. In both this cohort and an independent cohort of 352 donors, the cumulative frequency of public TCR beta family members distinguished carriers of CMV infection plus the relevant HLA type.

TCRdb lists the instrument as Illumina HiSeq 1500. TCRdb reanalyzed the raw reads on its own, using fastp at Q25 for trimming and MiXCR for clone calling, and kept in-frame beta chains. Duplicate CDR3 protein sequences are folded into a single record with the most common DNA and genes. Present in this sample are a few hundred thousand distinct CDR3 sequences, 33% of which were seen just once. The ten top clones hold roughly 15% of the sample. The source of this sequence is a human donor in good health (CMV status not recorded). Some clones in this sample may be carry-over from other donors' samples. The input for sequencing was cultured PBMCs, taken from culture after CMV antigen stimulation. The V gene is TRBV12-5 and the J gene is TRBJ2-1; the D gene cannot be resolved beyond TRBD1 or TRBD2, each matching 5 bases. The CDR3 amino acid sequence is: CASGLVHGASYNEQFF. At the DNA level, the sequence is TGTGCTAGTGGTTTGGTACACGGGGCTTCCTACAATGAGCAGTTCTTC. When the CDR3 is completed using the reference TRBV12-5 and TRBJ2-1 genes on either side, the full variable domain is DARVTQTPRHKVTEMGQEVTMRCQPILGHNTVFWYRQTMMQGLELLAYFRNRAPLDDSGMPKDRFSAEMPDATLATLKIQPSEPRDSAVYFCASGLVHGASYNEQFFGPGTRLTVL.